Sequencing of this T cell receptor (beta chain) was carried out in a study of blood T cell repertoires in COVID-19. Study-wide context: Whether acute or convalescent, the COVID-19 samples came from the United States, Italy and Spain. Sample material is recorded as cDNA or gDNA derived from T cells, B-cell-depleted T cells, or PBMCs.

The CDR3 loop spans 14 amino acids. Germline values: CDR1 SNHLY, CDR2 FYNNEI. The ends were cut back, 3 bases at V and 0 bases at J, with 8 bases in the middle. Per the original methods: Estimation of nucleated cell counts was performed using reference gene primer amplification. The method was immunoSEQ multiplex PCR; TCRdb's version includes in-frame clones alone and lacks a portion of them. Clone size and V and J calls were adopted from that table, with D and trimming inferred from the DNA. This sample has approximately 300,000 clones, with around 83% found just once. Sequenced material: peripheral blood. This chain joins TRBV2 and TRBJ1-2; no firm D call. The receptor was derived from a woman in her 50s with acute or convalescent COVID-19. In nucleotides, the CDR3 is TGTGCCAGCAGTGACGCGGGCTCTAACTATGGCTACACCTTC. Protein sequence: CASSDAGSNYGYTF.